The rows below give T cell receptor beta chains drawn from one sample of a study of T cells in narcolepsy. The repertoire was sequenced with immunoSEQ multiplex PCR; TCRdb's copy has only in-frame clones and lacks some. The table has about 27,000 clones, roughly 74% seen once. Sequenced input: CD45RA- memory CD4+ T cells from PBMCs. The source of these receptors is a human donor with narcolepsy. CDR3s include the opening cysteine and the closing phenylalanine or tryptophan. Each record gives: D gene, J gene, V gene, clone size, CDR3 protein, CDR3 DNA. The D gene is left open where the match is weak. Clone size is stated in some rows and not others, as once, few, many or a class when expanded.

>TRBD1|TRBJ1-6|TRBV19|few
CASASYVGGQGNSPLHF
TGTGCCAGTGCGTCCTACGTTGGGGGACAGGGTAATTCACCCCTCCACTTT
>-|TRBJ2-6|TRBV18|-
CASSPGTGTSRSGANVLTF
TGTGCCAGCTCACCAGGGACGGGGACATCCCGGTCTGGGGCCAACGTCCTGACTTTC
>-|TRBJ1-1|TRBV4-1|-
CASSLRQRNTEAFF
TGCGCCAGCAGCCTTCGACAGAGGAACACTGAAGCTTTCTTT
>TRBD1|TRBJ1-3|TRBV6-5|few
CASSYTGTAGNTIYF
TGTGCCAGCAGTTACACCGGGACAGCTGGAAACACCATATATTTT
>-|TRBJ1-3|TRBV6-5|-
CASSYDPSSGNTIYF
TGTGCCAGCAGTTACGATCCCTCCTCTGGAAACACCATATATTTT
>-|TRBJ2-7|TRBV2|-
CASSDGQIAYEQYF
TGTGCCAGCAGCGACGGGCAGATAGCCTACGAGCAGTACTTC
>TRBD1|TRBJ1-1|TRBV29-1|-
CSVEEDRAHTEAFF
TGCAGCGTTGAGGAGGACAGGGCGCACACTGAAGCTTTCTTT
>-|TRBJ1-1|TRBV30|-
CAWSVTILRGGGGAFF
TGTGCCTGGAGTGTCACTATCCTTAGGGGGGGCGGAGGAGCTTTCTTT
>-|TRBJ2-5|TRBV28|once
CASSLRSLLTLGEQYF
TGTGCCAGCAGTTTAAGAAGTCTCCTTACTCTGGGGGAGCAGTACTTC
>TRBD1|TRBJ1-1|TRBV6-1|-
CASTTGGNTEAFF
TGTGCCAGCACCACAGGGGGGAACACTGAAGCTTTCTTT
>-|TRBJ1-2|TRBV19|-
CATKQGPTNYGYTF
TGTGCCACCAAACAGGGTCCCACTAACTATGGCTACACCTTC
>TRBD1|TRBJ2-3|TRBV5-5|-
CASSFRGSTDTQYF
TGTGCCAGCAGCTTCAGGGGGAGCACAGATACGCAGTATTTT
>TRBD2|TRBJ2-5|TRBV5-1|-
CASSGRAGGQETQYF
TGCGCCAGCAGCGGACGGGCGGGGGGACAAGAGACCCAGTACTTC
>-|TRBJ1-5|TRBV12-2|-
CASRAPGGRSNQPQHF
TGTGCAAGTCGCGCCCCAGGGGGCAGGAGCAATCAGCCCCAGCATTTT
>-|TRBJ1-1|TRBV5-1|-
CASTLSIMNTEAFF
TGCGCCAGCACCTTGAGTATAATGAACACTGAAGCTTTCTTT
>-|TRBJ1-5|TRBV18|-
CASSPQLAGGLTDTQHF
TGTGCCAGCTCACCCCAACTAGCGGGGGGCCTCACAGATACGCAGCATTTT
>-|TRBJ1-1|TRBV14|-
CASSPLGQGRFTEAFF
TGTGCCAGCAGCCCCCTTGGTCAGGGGCGATTCACTGAAGCTTTCTTT
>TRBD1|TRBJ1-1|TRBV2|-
CASTLDRANTEAFF
TGTGCCAGCACCTTGGACAGGGCGAACACTGAAGCTTTCTTT
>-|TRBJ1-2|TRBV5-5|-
CASSRSTTSYGYTF
TGTGCCAGCAGCCGATCAACAACTTCTTATGGCTACACCTTC
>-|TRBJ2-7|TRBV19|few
CASTLRVDSYEQYF
TGTGCCAGTACCCTCAGGGTCGACTCCTACGAGCAGTACTTC
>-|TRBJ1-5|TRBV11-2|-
CASSLYSNQPQHF
TGTGCCAGCAGCTTATATAGCAATCAGCCCCAGCATTTT
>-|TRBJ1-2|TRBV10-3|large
CAASKDPNYGYTF
TGTGCCGCCAGCAAGGATCCTAACTATGGCTACACCTTC
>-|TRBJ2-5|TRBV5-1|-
CASSLVFEETQYF
TGCGCCAGCAGCTTGGTCTTCGAAGAGACCCAGTACTTC
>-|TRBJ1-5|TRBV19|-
CASSPTGNQPQHF
TGTGCCAGTAGTCCGACAGGCAATCAGCCCCAGCATTTT
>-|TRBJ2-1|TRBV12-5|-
CASGLKPLLAPDVGEQFF
TGTGCTAGTGGTTTGAAGCCGCTACTAGCTCCCGACGTCGGTGAGCAGTTCTTC
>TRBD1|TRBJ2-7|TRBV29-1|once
CSVAVTGGTYEQYF
TGCAGCGTTGCGGTGACAGGGGGCACCTACGAGCAGTACTTC
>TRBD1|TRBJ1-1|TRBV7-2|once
CASSFNTGGTEAFF
TGTGCCAGCAGCTTCAATACAGGGGGGACTGAAGCTTTCTTT
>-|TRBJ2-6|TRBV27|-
CASSLQGRTGANVLTF
TGTGCCAGCAGTTTACAGGGGAGGACTGGGGCCAACGTCCTGACTTTC
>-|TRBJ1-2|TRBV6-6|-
CASSGTGKGYTF
TGTGCCAGCAGTGGAACAGGGAAAGGCTACACCTTC